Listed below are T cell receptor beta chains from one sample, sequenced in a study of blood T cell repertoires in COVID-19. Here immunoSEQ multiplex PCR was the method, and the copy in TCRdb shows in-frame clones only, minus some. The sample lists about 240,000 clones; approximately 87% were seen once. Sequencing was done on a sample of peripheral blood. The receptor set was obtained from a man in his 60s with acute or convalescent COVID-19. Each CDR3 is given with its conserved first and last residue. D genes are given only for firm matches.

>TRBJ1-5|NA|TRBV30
CAWSVRISRAGNQPQHF
TGTGCCTGGAGTGTACGTATCTCCAGGGCGGGCAATCAGCCCCAGCATTTT
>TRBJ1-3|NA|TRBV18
CASSPPERSSGNTIYF
TGTGCCAGCTCACCACCGGAACGGAGCTCTGGAAACACCATATATTTT
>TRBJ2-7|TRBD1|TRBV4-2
CASSQERQGAYEQYF
TGTGCCAGCAGCCAAGAACGACAGGGGGCGTACGAGCAGTACTTC
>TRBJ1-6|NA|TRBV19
CASSRRQGDSPLHF
TGTGCCAGTAGTAGGCGGCAGGGTGATTCACCCCTCCACTTT
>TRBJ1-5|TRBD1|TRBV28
CASSFSGGGNQPQHF
TGTGCCAGCAGTTTTTCAGGGGGCGGCAATCAGCCCCAGCATTTT
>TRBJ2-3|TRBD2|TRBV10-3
CAISGGTSGKEDTQYF
TGTGCCATCAGTGGGGGGACTAGCGGGAAGGAGGATACGCAGTATTTT
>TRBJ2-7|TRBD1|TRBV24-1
CATSHRGSYEQYF
TGTGCCACCAGTCACAGGGGCTCTTACGAGCAGTACTTC
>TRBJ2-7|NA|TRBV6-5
CASRTGTGYEQYF
TGTGCCAGCAGAACAGGAACCGGATACGAGCAGTACTTC
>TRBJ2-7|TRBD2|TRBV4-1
CASSQGVAGVAYEQYF
TGCGCCAGCAGCCAAGGAGTAGCGGGAGTTGCCTACGAGCAGTACTTC
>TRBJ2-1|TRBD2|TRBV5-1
CASSAGTSGNEQFF
TGCGCCAGCTCGGCCGGGACTAGCGGCAATGAGCAGTTCTTC
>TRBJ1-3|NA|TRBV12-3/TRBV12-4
CASSLTGGNTIYF
TGTGCCAGCAGTCTAACAGGGGGAAACACCATATATTTT